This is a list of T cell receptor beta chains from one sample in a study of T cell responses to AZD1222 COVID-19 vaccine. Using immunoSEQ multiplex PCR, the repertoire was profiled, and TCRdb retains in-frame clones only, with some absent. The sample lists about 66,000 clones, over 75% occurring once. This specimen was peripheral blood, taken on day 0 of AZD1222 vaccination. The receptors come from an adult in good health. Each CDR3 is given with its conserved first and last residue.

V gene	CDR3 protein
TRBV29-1	CSARTGSTDQPQHF
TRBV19	CASSITPGQGADTQYF
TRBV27	CASRVWGSGYEQYF
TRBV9	CASSARDIGNTIYF
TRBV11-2	CASSSADSPGEQYF
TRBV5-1	CASSQSGGLYNEQFF
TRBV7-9	CASSLGFVRGNTIYF
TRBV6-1	CASSEKLAGGYEQYF
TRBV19	CASSIVGVRTGELFF
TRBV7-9	CASRPPRQSTNEKLFF
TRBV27	CASSFGQINSPLHF
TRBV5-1	CASSAGGEVGYTF
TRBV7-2	CASSPQGAGGNTIYF
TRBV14	CASSQLGGETQYF
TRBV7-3	CASSLDSNEQFF
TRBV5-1	CASSAPGWTDTGELFF